The next 8 T cell receptor beta chains were all read from a single sample in a study of breast tumors, draining lymph nodes, adjacent tissues. One entry per CDR3 protein, called by TCRdb with MiXCR from the multiplex PCR reads. Of tens of thousands of distinct CDR3 sequences in the sample, more than 20% were seen once. The sequencing input was breast tumor tissue. These TCRs come from a female donor with breast cancer. Some clones in this sample may be carry-over from other donors' samples.

This chain uses TRBV12-3 or TRBV12-4 with TRBJ2-1, with D perhaps matching TRBD1 (5 bases). This CDR3 spans 15 amino acids. The V end was cut by 2 bases, the J end by 0 bases, with 8 bases between. This CDR3 reads CASSLRQSSYNEQFF. The CDR3 nucleotides read TGTGCCAGCAGTTTACGACAGAGCTCCTACAATGAGCAGTTCTTC.

With respect to this clonotype: One end of the junction does not line up with germline, which may come from a read error. This sequence joins TRBV27 and TRBJ2-5; 9 bases fit TRBD2. CDR1 is MNHEY and CDR2 is SMNVEV in the germline V gene (reference sequence). The CDR3 extends over 19 amino acids. The CDR3 region is CSSSPAHPGLASSGETQYF. CDR3 sequence (DNA): TGTTCCAGCAGCCCAGCCCATCCGGGACTAGCTTCAAGTGGGGAGACCCAGTACTTT.

This clonotype was recorded at least ten times. The chain joins TRBV27 to TRBJ2-7; 8 nucleotides line up with TRBD1. The CDR3 spans 12 residues. Germline V lookup: CDR1 MNHEY, CDR2 SMNVEV (reference sequence). The V and J ends lost 8 bases and 5 bases, in that order; junction bases with no gene match: 5. DNA for the CDR3: TGTGCCAGCCAGGGGGCGGGCCACGAGCAGTACTTC. Its translation is CASQGAGHEQYF.

This clonotype turned up a few times. The gene calls are TRBV14 and TRBJ2-3; 9 bases agree with TRBD2. In germline, CDR1 is SGHDN, CDR2 FVKESK. Losses at the gene ends were 0 bases for V and 6 bases for J; bases not matched to a gene: 13. The CDR3 is 18 residues long. CDR3 region: CASSQEVGGRASTDTQYF. In DNA form, the CDR3 reads TGTGCCAGCAGCCAAGAAGTGGGCGGGAGGGCTTCCACGGATACGCAGTATTTT.

This clonotype was seen at least ten times. The chain carries TRBV24-1 and TRBJ1-5; a possible D gene is TRBD1 (5 bases). Trimming removed 10 bases at V and 0 bases at J, with 18 bases between. The CDR3 totals 16 residues. The germline CDR1 and CDR2 sequences are KGHDR and SFDVKD. CDR3 sequence reads: CATGPGGAYSNQPQHF. CDR3 sequence (DNA): TGTGCCACTGGCCCTGGGGGAGCATATAGCAATCAGCCCCAGCATTTT.

Many counts were recorded for this clonotype. The V gene is TRBV11-2, the J gene TRBJ1-2; D is perhaps TRBD1 (5 bases). Germline values: CDR1 SGHAT, CDR2 FQNNGV. The CDR3 has 13 amino acids. Trimming removed 1 base at V and 2 bases at J, with 5 bases between. CDR3 loop: CASSLGDNYGYTF. Here the CDR3 DNA reads TGTGCCAGCAGCTTAGGGGACAACTATGGCTACACCTTC.

The rearrangement links TRBV29-1 to TRBJ2-5; TRBD1 agrees at 7 bases. V dropped 2 bases and J dropped 0; count of bases not matched to a gene: 12. The CDR3 spans 17 residues. Looked up from germline, CDR1 is SQVTM and CDR2 is ANQGSEA. The CDR3 region is CSVEPPPGTENQETQYF. As DNA, the CDR3 is TGCAGCGTTGAACCCCCCCCCGGGACAGAGAACCAAGAGACCCAGTACTTC. The full variable domain, with the rest looked up from reference TRBV29-1 and TRBJ2-5, is SAVISQKPSRDICQRGTSLTIQCQVDSQVTMMFWYRQQPGQSLTLIATANQGSEATYESGFVIDKFPISRPNLTFSTLTVSNMSPEDSSIYLCSVEPPPGTENQETQYFGPGTRLLVL.

This clonotype was picked up many times. This rearrangement joins TRBV10-3 to TRBJ2-1, with D unclear. Between the trimmed V and J ends, which lost 2 bases and 9 bases, there was a span of 8 bases. The germline CDR1 and CDR2 sequences are ENHRY and SYGVKD. The CDR3 extends over 12 amino acids. CDR3 loop: CAISETPGEQFF. CDR3 nucleotide sequence: TGTGCCATCAGTGAGACCCCGGGTGAGCAGTTCTTC.